Below are 18 T cell receptor beta chains sequenced from a single sample in a study of vaccination and CD4 T cells after COVID-19. From the PCR reads, TCRdb called clonotypes with MiXCR, one entry per CDR3 protein. Among tens of thousands of distinct CDR3 sequences listed, approximately 51% were seen once. The sequencing here drew on CD4+ T cells from blood, taken before SARS-CoV-2 vaccination. Receptors were obtained from a human donor who had recovered from COVID-19.

This clonotype has a handful of counts. This chain joins TRBV20-1 and TRBJ1-4; no definite D call. This CDR3 has 14 residues. V was pared by 6 bases and J by 8 bases, with 19 bases between. Germline assignment: CDR1 DFQATT and CDR2 SNEGSKA (reference sequence). The CDR3 sequence is CSALGDNRVEKLFF. The DNA for the CDR3 is TGCAGTGCCCTGGGAGACAATCGGGTAGAAAAACTGTTTTTT.

This clonotype was seen a few times. J is TRBJ1-2 and V is TRBV6-1; TRBD1 is a possible D gene (6 bases). Germline V gene data show CDR1 as MNHNS and CDR2 as SASEGT. V was pared by 6 bases and J by 6 bases, with 20 bases between. CDR3 length: 15 amino acids. The CDR3: CASRGRATGIHGYTF. The DNA for the CDR3 is TGTGCCAGCAGGGGCCGGGCTACAGGGATCCATGGCTACACCTTC.

The chain links TRBV12-3 or TRBV12-4 to TRBJ1-1; no clear D. The V end was cut by 7 bases, the J end by 0 bases, with 9 bases between. The CDR3 extends over 13 amino acids. In nucleotides, the CDR3 is TGTGCCAGCATGGGCAGAGTGAACACTGAAGCTTTCTTT. This translates into CASMGRVNTEAFF.

Only a few counts were recorded for this clonotype. The J gene is TRBJ1-3, the V gene TRBV6-1; D is undetermined. V was trimmed by 6 bases and J by 0 bases, leaving 15 bases between them. From germline, CDR1 is MNHNS and CDR2 SASEGT. The CDR3 has 16 residues. The CDR3 protein is CASRRAVGSSGNTIYF. The CDR3 DNA reads as TGTGCCAGCAGACGCGCAGTGGGGAGCTCTGGAAACACCATATATTTT.

The chain is built from TRBV19 and TRBJ2-3; D is unclear. Trimming stripped 3 bases from V and 6 bases from J, with 4 bases between. This CDR3 comprises 11 residues. Germline CDR1 and CDR2: LNHDA and SQIVND (reference sequence). The DNA of the CDR3 is TGTGCCAGTAGTATGGCCGATACGCAGTATTTT. It is translated as CASSMADTQYF.

This clonotype was found a few times. The chain uses TRBV7-6 and TRBJ1-6, with D possibly TRBD1 on 5 matching bases. The CDR3 totals 14 residues. The V end was cut by 7 bases, the J end by 8 bases, with 15 bases between. Germline CDR1 reads SGHVS; CDR2 reads FNYEAQ. The CDR3 nucleotides are TGTGCCAGCAAGGTCGGGCCGGGGGATTCACCCCTCCACTTT. Translation gives CASKVGPGDSPLHF.

This chain joins TRBV20-1 and TRBJ2-1, with 9 bases that match TRBD2. The V and J ends lost 3 bases and 5 bases, in that order; junction bases with no gene match: 8. This CDR3 contains 15 residues. Germline V gene data show CDR1 as DFQATT and CDR2 as SNEGSKA (reference sequence). The DNA of the CDR3 is TGCAGTGCTAGGAGCCCTAGCGGGGTCGACAATGAGCAGTTCTTC. It codes for CSARSPSGVDNEQFF.

The rearrangement uses TRBV15 and TRBJ2-3, with D maybe TRBD2 (5 bases). The V gene lost 1 base and the J gene lost 5 bases, with 19 bases spanning the gap. This CDR3 comprises 17 residues. Germline loops: CDR1 LNHNV, CDR2 YYDKDF (reference sequence). As DNA, the CDR3 is TGTGCCACCAGCAGAGGGGCGGGTCTGGGAGCGGTAGATACGCAGTATTTT. Translated, it gives CATSRGAGLGAVDTQYF.

The V call is TRBV18, the J call TRBJ1-6; 7 nucleotides match TRBD1. The CDR3 runs to 15 residues. CDR1 is KGHSH and CDR2 is LQKENI in the germline V gene. With V trimmed by 2 bases and J by 7 bases, 5 bases remained unmatched. CDR3 in amino acids: CASSPDTTGNSPLHF. The CDR3 region has the DNA TGTGCCAGCTCACCAGATACGACAGGGAATTCACCCCTCCACTTT.

The chain is built from TRBV21-1 and TRBJ2-4; the D call of TRBD1 is as the table states it, not checked on the DNA. TRBV21-1 is listed as a pseudogene. The CDR3 extends over 16 amino acids. This CDR3 is CASTATGAIAKNIQYF. DNA of the CDR3: TGTGCCAGCACCGCAACTGGGGCCATAGCCAAAAACATTCAGTACTTC.

This chain joins TRBV7-8 and TRBJ2-7, with TRBD2 matching 7 bases. The CDR3 has 14 amino acids. The J segment lost 2 bases and the V segment lost 1 base, leaving 2 bases of the junction unmatched. Germline V gene lookup returns CDR1 SGHVS and CDR2 FQNEAQ. CDR3 region: CASSLVGGTYEQYF. CDR3 DNA sequence: TGTGCCAGCAGCTTAGTGGGGGGGACCTACGAGCAGTACTTC.

This clonotype was observed a few times. This chain uses TRBV15 with TRBJ1-5, with D hard to call. V lost 3 bases, J lost 7 bases, and 10 bases lay in between. Germline loops: CDR1 LNHNV, CDR2 YYDKDF (reference sequence). The CDR3 has 13 amino acids. The CDR3 spells CATSRSPSQPQHF. CDR3 coding DNA: TGTGCCACCAGCAGGTCCCCGTCCCAGCCCCAGCATTTT.

The J gene is TRBJ1-1, the V gene TRBV30; D might be TRBD1 (5 bases). The V end lost 3 bases, the J end lost 1 base, and 12 bases lay between the germline ends. Germline V gene sequence: CDR1 GTSNPN, CDR2 SVGIG (reference sequence). The CDR3 totals 14 residues. For the CDR3, the DNA is TGTGCCTGGAGGCGCGGAACAGGGAACACTGAAGCTTTCTTT. It translates to CAWRRGTGNTEAFF.

This clonotype showed up just once. V and J are TRBV2 and TRBJ2-3, with D uncertain. V shed 8 bases and J shed 2 bases, with 11 bases lying between them. Germline values: CDR1 SNHLY, CDR2 FYNNEI. The CDR3 has 13 amino acids. CDR3 sequence reads: CASQDAFTDTQYF. In DNA form, the CDR3 reads TGTGCCAGCCAAGATGCATTCACAGATACGCAGTATTTT.

This clonotype was counted between two and nine times. An end of the junction does not agree with germline; a read error may underlie this. The chain is built from TRBV6-2 or TRBV6-3 and TRBJ1-2; 8 positions agree with TRBD1. The CDR3 is 13 residues long. In germline, CDR1 is MNHEY, CDR2 SVGEGT. The CDR3 loop reads CASTDRANDGYTF. CDR3 in DNA: TGTGCCAGCACGGACAGGGCTAACGATGGCTACACCTTC.

This clonotype turned up a few times. The chain uses TRBV7-7 and TRBJ1-5; no clear D. Germline V gene data show CDR1 as SSHAT and CDR2 as FNYEAQ (reference sequence). The V gene lost 5 bases and the J gene lost 9 bases, with 11 bases spanning the gap. The CDR3 has 12 amino acids. This CDR3 reads CASSPKFRPQHF. CDR3 DNA: TGTGCCAGCAGCCCAAAGTTCAGGCCCCAGCATTTT.

This chain uses TRBV20-1 with TRBJ2-3, with 12 bases that match TRBD2. With 0 bases clipped from V and 0 bases from J, the junction kept 7 bases outside the gene matches. Germline loops: CDR1 DFQATT, CDR2 SNEGSKA (reference sequence). The CDR3 length is 18 residues. The CDR3 reads CSARDIAGTSGSTDTQYF. The CDR3 nucleotides read TGCAGTGCTAGAGATATCGCCGGGACTAGCGGGAGCACAGATACGCAGTATTTT.

Comment on this clonotype: The germline gene is not matched at one end of the junction; a read error may be the cause. This sequence joins TRBV2 and TRBJ2-7; D might be TRBD1 (6 bases). CDR3 length: 15 residues. Germline V lookup: CDR1 SNHLY, CDR2 FYNNEI. CDR3 residues: CANSEAGVTTYEQYF. In nucleotides, the CDR3 is TGTGCCAACAGTGAAGCAGGGGTAACTACTTACGAGCAGTACTTC.